The 17 T cell receptor beta chains below all came from one sample that was sequenced in a study of shared clonotypes between healthy human individuals. Sequencing was performed with immunoSEQ multiplex PCR; in TCRdb, only in-frame clones are kept and a portion is missing. The repertoire holds roughly 1,000,000 clones, with approximately 80% as singletons. Material for sequencing was memory CD4+ T cells from PBMCs. Subset meaning: CD45RA-negative fraction. The receptors were sampled from a man between 18 and 29 years old in good health. Some clones in this sample may be carry-over from other donors' samples.

The chain is built from TRBV7-2 and TRBJ2-2, with D possibly TRBD2 on 5 matching bases. The germline V and J ends were trimmed by 1 base and 6 bases, with 9 bases remaining between them. The CDR3 is 14 amino acids. Germline CDR1 is SGHTA and CDR2 is FQGNSA. The CDR3 sequence: CASSLGRGPGELFF. In nucleotides, the CDR3 is TGTGCCAGCAGCTTAGGGCGCGGGCCCGGGGAGCTGTTTTTT.

The chain recombines TRBV21-1 with TRBJ2-3; TRBD2 is taken as the D call from the table, unchecked against the DNA. TRBV21-1 corresponds to a pseudogene. CDR3 size: 16 residues. CDR3 amino acids: CASSRPNSALSDTQYF. The CDR3 nucleotides are TGTGCCAGCTCAAGACCAAATTCAGCGTTGTCAGATACGCAGTATTTT.

The chain couples TRBV6-6 to TRBJ2-6; unclear D gene. Germline V lookup: CDR1 MNHNY, CDR2 SVGAGI (reference sequence). The V and J ends lost 7 bases and 0 bases respectively, with 7 bases between them. CDR3 length: 14 amino acids. CDR3 DNA sequence: TGTGCCAGCATCTCACCCTCTGGGGCCAACGTCCTGACTTTC. This codes for CASISPSGANVLTF.

Concerning this clone: This specimen includes other DNA sequences encoding the same CDR3. This chain's CDR3 is CASSQDRTSSYNEQFF. CDR3 in DNA: TGCGCCAGCAGCCAAGATAGGACTAGCTCCTACAATGAGCAGTTCTTC. This chain connects TRBV4-1 to TRBJ2-1; 7 nucleotides agree with TRBD2. The CDR3 is 16 residues long. V lost 0 bases and J lost 0; bases outside the gene matches: 2. The germline gives CDR1 MGHRA, CDR2 YSYEKL.

The rearrangement links TRBV19 to TRBJ1-2; a possible D gene is TRBD1 (5 bases). The CDR3 has 14 amino acids. Germline V CDR1 and CDR2: LNHDA, SQIVND (reference sequence). V was trimmed by 3 bases and J by 4 bases, leaving 12 bases between them. The CDR3 coding sequence is TGTGCCAGTAGTATTGGATCGGGACGCTATGGCTACACCTTC. Protein: CASSIGSGRYGYTF.

V usage is TRBV7-4 and J usage is TRBJ1-3, with 9 bases that match TRBD1. V lost 6 bases and J lost 0; bases outside the gene matches: 12. The CDR3 sequence is 18 residues long. Germline V gene data show CDR1 as SGHVT and CDR2 as SQSDAQ. CDR3 sequence (DNA): TGTGCCAGCAGATACGCCGGGACAGGGAAAACCTCTGGAAACACCATATATTTT. The encoded protein is CASRYAGTGKTSGNTIYF.

This clone was counted only a few times. This chain uses TRBV28 with TRBJ1-2, with D tentatively TRBD1 (6 bases). This CDR3 region has 16 residues. Germline V gene data show CDR1 as MDHEN and CDR2 as SYDVKM. Trimming pared 3 bases from V and 3 bases from J, leaving 17 bases between. The CDR3 loop reads CASSLPGQLRDYGYTF. CDR3 coding DNA: TGTGCCAGCAGTTTGCCAGGACAGTTAAGGGACTATGGCTACACCTTC.

The chain couples TRBV10-3 to TRBJ2-3, with TRBD2 as a possible D gene (6 bases). Per germline, CDR1 ENHRY and CDR2 SYGVKD. The CDR3 is made up of 15 amino acids. V gave up 10 bases and J gave up 4 bases, with 21 bases separating them. CDR3 nucleotide sequence: TGTGCCACCGCAAACGTCGCGGGGAAGGCAGATACGCAGTATTTT. Translation: CATANVAGKADTQYF.

This clone was seen only a few times. J is TRBJ1-5 and V is TRBV19; D is perhaps TRBD1 (6 bases). CDR1 is LNHDA, CDR2 SQIVND, per germline (reference sequence). The CDR3 is 12 amino acids. Trimming stripped 11 bases from V and 7 bases from J, with 15 bases between. CDR3 DNA: TGTGCCTCAAAGTCAGGGGTACAGCCCCAGCATTTT. Its translation is CASKSGVQPQHF.

This chain links TRBV28 with TRBJ2-1, with 9 bases matching TRBD1. Looked up from germline, CDR1 is MDHEN and CDR2 is SYDVKM. This CDR3 region has 15 residues. Trimming took 4 bases from V and 6 from J; bases not matched to a gene: 7. CDR3: CASSSGTGLVNEQFF. The CDR3 DNA reads TGTGCCAGCAGTTCCGGGACAGGGTTAGTCAATGAGCAGTTCTTC. Based on the CDR3 plus reference TRBV28 and TRBJ2-1, the full variable domain is DVKVTQSSRYLVKRTGEKVFLECVQDMDHENMFWYRQDPGLGLRLIYFSYDVKMKEKGDIPEGYSVSREKKERFSLILESASTNQTSMYLCASSSGTGLVNEQFFGPGTRLTVL.

The chain combines TRBV9 with TRBJ2-5; 9 positions agree with TRBD2. V lost 4 bases to trimming and J lost 3 bases; unmatched junction nucleotides: 10. The CDR3 spans 16 residues. In germline, CDR1 is SGDLS, CDR2 YYNGEE. As DNA, the CDR3 is TGTGCCAGCAGCCCGGCCGGCGGGAGGGCGGAAGAGACCCAGTACTTC. Translated: CASSPAGGRAEETQYF.

V is TRBV6-6 and J is TRBJ2-5, with D possibly matching TRBD2 (5 bases). Germline-derived CDR1 and CDR2 are MNHNY and SVGAGI (reference sequence). Trimming stripped 4 bases from V and 9 bases from J, with 18 bases between. This CDR3 is built from 14 residues. The chain's CDR3 is CASSSIGSGSAQYF. The CDR3 DNA sequence: TGTGCCAGCAGTTCCATAGGGTCGGGGTCGGCCCAGTACTTC.

This clone turned up a few times. The chain links TRBV9 to TRBJ2-7; TRBD2 matches 8 bases. Germline loops: CDR1 SGDLS, CDR2 YYNGEE. J lost 2 bases, V lost 5 bases, and 9 bases had no gene match. This CDR3 region has 15 residues. Here the CDR3 DNA reads TGTGCCAGCAGTCCTGGACTAGCCCAAACCTACGAGCAGTACTTC. Its translation is CASSPGLAQTYEQYF.

The chain employs TRBV7-2 and TRBJ2-5; D assignment may be TRBD1 or TRBD2 (7 bases each). The CDR3 spans 16 residues. Germline V CDR1 and CDR2: SGHTA, FQGNSA. The V end was cut by 7 bases, the J end by 4 bases, with 22 bases between. This chain's CDR3 is CASTRGGGSVVETQYF. CDR3 in DNA: TGTGCCAGCACCCGAGGGGGCGGGAGTGTTGTAGAGACCCAGTACTTC.

The sample holds one count of this clone. The chain recombines TRBV29-1 with TRBJ2-4; D perhaps matches TRBD2 (5 bases). The ends were cut back, 0 bases at V and 6 bases at J, with 12 bases in the middle. Germline CDR1 reads SQVTM; CDR2 reads ANQGSEA. CDR3 length: 14 residues. The CDR3 coding sequence is TGCAGCGTTGAAGAGGTCATTGGGAGAAACATTCAGTACTTC. Translated: CSVEEVIGRNIQYF.

A remark on this clone: This sample includes further DNA sequences coding for the same CDR3. The rearrangement links TRBV5-4 to TRBJ2-5; 8 nucleotides match TRBD2. CDR3 length: 14 residues. Germline CDR1 is SGHNT and CDR2 is YYREEE (reference sequence). The junction had 2 bases not matched to a gene; V was cut back by 0 bases and J by 4 bases. CDR3 residues: CASSLAGGRETQYF. CDR3 nucleotide sequence: TGTGCCAGCAGCTTGGCGGGAGGGCGAGAGACCCAGTACTTC.

In the case of this clone: This may come from a read error, since a much larger clone is one base off. The same CDR3 also results from other DNA sequences found in this sample. The chain couples TRBV4-1 to TRBJ2-2, with 9 positions matching TRBD2. Trimming took 4 bases from V and 5 from J; bases not matched to a gene: 11. This CDR3 region has 17 residues. CDR1 is MGHRA, CDR2 YSYEKL, per germline. CDR3 bases: TGCGCCAGCAGCCCTAGAGAGGGGCTAGCGGGAACCGGGGAGCTGTTTTTT. It is translated as CASSPREGLAGTGELFF.